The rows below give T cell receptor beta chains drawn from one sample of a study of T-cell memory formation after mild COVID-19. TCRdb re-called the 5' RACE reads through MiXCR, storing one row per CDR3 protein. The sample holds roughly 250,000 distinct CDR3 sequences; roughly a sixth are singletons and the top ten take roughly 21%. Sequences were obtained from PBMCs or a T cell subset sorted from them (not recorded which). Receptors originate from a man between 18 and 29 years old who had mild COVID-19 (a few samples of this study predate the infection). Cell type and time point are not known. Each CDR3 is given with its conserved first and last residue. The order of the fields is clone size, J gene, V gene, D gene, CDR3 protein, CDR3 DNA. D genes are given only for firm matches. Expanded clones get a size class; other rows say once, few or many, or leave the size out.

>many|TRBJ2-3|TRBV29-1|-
CSVVGWGSTDTQYF
TGCAGCGTTGTAGGGTGGGGGAGCACAGATACGCAGTATTTT
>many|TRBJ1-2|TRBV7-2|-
CASSLRDLNYGYTF
TGTGCCAGCAGCCTACGGGACCTTAACTATGGCTACACCTTC
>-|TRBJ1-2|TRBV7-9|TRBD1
CASSPRDSPYYGYTF
TGTGCCAGCAGCCCCCGGGACAGCCCCTACTATGGCTACACCTTC
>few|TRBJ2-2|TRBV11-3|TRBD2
CASSPLAGGCTGELFF
TGTGCCAGCAGCCCACTAGCGGGGGGGTGCACCGGGGAGCTGTTTTTT
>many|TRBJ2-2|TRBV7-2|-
CASSLGDFGGRTGELFF
TGTGCCAGCAGCTTAGGGGACTTCGGGGGCCGGACCGGGGAGCTGTTTTTT
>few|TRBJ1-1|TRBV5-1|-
CASRVQGISVTEAFF
TGCGCCAGCAGGGTGCAGGGGATTTCTGTCACTGAAGCTTTCTTT
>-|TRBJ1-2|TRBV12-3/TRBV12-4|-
CASSFGRHGYTF
TGTGCCAGCAGTTTTGGTCGCCATGGCTACACCTTC
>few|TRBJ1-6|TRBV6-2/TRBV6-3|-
CASSEWTASSYNSPLHF
TGTGCCAGCAGTGAATGGACAGCGAGCTCCTATAATTCACCCCTCCACTTT
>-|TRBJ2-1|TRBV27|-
CASSRSQDTQYNEQFF
TGTGCCAGCAGTAGATCTCAGGACACGCAATACAATGAGCAGTTCTTC
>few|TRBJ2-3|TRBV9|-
CASSVGGGQDTQYF
TGTGCCAGCAGCGTAGGTGGGGGCCAAGATACGCAGTATTTT
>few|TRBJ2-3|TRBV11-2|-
CASSLDSIGTQYF
TGTGCCAGCAGCTTAGACTCGATAGGTACGCAGTATTTT
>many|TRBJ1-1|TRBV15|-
CATSRRGTPDVFF
TGTGCCACCAGCAGACGAGGAACGCCTGACGTTTTCTTT
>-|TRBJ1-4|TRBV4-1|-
CASSRSGSTNEKLFF
TGCGCCAGCAGCCGGTCAGGGTCAACTAATGAAAAACTGTTTTTT
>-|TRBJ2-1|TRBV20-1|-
CSALSVTDSYNEQFF
TGCAGTGCCTTATCAGTCACAGACTCCTACAATGAGCAGTTCTTC
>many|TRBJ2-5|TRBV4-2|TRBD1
CASSQDLGTGQETQYF
TGTGCCAGCAGCCAAGATTTAGGGACAGGCCAAGAGACCCAGTACTTC
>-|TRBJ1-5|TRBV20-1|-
CSAVASLNQPQHF
TGCAGTGCTGTAGCCAGCCTCAATCAGCCCCAGCATTTT
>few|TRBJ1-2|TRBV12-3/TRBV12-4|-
CASSPGVGLNYGYTF
TGTGCCAGCAGCCCGGGGGTGGGACTGAACTATGGCTACACCTTC
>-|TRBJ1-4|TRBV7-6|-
CASSSVPNRAFSGKLFF
TGTGCCAGCAGCTCCGTACCGAACCGGGCCTTCTCCGGAAAACTGTTTTTT
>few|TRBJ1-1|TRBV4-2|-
CASSQASEAFF
TGTGCCAGCAGCCAAGCCTCTGAAGCTTTCTTT
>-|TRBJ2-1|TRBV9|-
CASSVGGDSYNEQFF
TGTGCCAGCAGCGTAGGCGGGGACAGCTACAATGAGCAGTTCTTC
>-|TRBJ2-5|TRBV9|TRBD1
CASSAWTGNQETQYF
TGTGCCAGCAGCGCATGGACAGGAAACCAAGAGACCCAGTACTTC
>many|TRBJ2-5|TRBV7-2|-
CASSVQEGKETQYF
TGTGCCAGCAGCGTCCAGGAGGGGAAAGAGACCCAGTACTTC
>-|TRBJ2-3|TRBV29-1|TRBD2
CSVGYSSGDTDTQYF
TGCAGCGTTGGTTATTCTAGCGGGGACACAGATACGCAGTATTTT
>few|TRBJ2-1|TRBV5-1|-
CASSGGGGSYNEQFF
TGCGCCAGCAGCGGGGGCGGGGGATCCTACAATGAGCAGTTCTTC
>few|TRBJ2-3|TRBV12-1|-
CASSFELEGADTQYF
TGTGCCAGCAGCTTTGAACTAGAGGGCGCAGATACGCAGTATTTT
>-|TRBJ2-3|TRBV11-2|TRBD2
CASSPPPSGGADTQYF
TGTGCCAGCAGCCCCCCCCCTAGCGGGGGGGCAGATACGCAGTATTTT
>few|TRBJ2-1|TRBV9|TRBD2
CASSVERGGYNEQFF
TGTGCCAGCAGCGTAGAGCGGGGAGGATACAATGAGCAGTTCTTC
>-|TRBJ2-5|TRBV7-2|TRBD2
CASRPAGGFQETQYF
TGTGCCAGCAGACCAGCGGGGGGGTTTCAAGAGACCCAGTACTTC
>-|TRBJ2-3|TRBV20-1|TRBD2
CGSRGLAGGTDTQYF
TGCGGGTCCCGGGGACTAGCGGGGGGCACAGATACGCAGTATTTT
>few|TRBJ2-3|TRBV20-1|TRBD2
CSARVTSGGDTQYF
TGCAGTGCTAGAGTAACTAGCGGGGGAGATACGCAGTATTTT
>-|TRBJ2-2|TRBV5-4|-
CASSAPSAGELFF
TGTGCCAGCAGCGCCCCTTCCGCCGGGGAGCTGTTTTTT
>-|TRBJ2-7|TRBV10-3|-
CAISSVSRLFGEQYF
TGTGCCATCAGCTCCGTCTCCCGCCTGTTTGGAGAGCAGTACTTC
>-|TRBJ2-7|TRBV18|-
CASSPGAGINREQYF
TGTGCCAGCTCACCTGGGGCGGGGATCAACCGCGAGCAGTACTTC
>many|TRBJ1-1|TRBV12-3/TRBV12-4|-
CASSLARRAFF
TGTGCCAGCAGTTTAGCCCGGAGGGCTTTCTTT
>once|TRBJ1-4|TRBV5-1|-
CASSPGVDEKLFF
TGCGCCAGCAGCCCAGGGGTGGATGAAAAACTGTTTTTT
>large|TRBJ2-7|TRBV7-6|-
CASSPGYEQYF
TGTGCCAGCAGCCCCGGCTACGAGCAGTACTTC
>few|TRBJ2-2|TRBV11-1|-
CASNPIRGGTANTGELFF
TGTGCCAGCAACCCAATAAGGGGCGGGACAGCGAACACCGGGGAGCTGTTTTTT
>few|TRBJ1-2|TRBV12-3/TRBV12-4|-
CASSGRVRYTF
TGTGCCAGCAGTGGCCGCGTACGCTACACCTTC
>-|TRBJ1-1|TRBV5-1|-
CASSLASFGRGLSTEAFF
TGCGCCAGCAGCTTGGCGTCGTTCGGGCGGGGATTATCCACTGAAGCTTTCTTT
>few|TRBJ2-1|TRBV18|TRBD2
CASSQAAGVPYNEQFF
TGTGCCAGCTCACAAGCTGCGGGGGTGCCCTACAATGAGCAGTTCTTC
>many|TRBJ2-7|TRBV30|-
CAWSTGYEQYF
TGTGCCTGGAGCACAGGCTACGAGCAGTACTTC
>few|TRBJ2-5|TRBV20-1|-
CSAREDSSRETQYF
TGCAGTGCTAGAGAGGACTCCTCCCGTGAGACCCAGTACTTC